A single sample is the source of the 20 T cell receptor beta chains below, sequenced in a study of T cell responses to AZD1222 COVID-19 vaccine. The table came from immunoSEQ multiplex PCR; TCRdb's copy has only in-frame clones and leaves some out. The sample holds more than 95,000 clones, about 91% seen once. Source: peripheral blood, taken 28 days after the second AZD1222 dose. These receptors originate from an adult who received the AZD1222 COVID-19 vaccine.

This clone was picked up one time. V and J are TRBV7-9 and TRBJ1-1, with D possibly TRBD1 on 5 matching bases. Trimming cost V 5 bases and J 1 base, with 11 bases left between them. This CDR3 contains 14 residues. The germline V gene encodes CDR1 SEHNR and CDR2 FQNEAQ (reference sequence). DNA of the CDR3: TGTGCCAGCAGCGAGATGACAGCGAACACTGAAGCTTTCTTT. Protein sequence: CASSEMTANTEAFF.

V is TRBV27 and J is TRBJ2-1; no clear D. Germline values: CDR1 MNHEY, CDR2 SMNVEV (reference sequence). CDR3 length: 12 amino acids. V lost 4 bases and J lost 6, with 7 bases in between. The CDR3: CASSSWGNEQFF. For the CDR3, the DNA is TGTGCCAGCAGTTCCTGGGGCAATGAGCAGTTCTTC.

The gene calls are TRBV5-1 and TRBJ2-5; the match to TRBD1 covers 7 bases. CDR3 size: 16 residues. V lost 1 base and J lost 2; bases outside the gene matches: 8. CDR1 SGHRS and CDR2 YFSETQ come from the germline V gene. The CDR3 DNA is TGCGCCAGCAGCTTGTTCGGCAGGGGGTCACAAGAGACCCAGTACTTC. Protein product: CASSLFGRGSQETQYF.

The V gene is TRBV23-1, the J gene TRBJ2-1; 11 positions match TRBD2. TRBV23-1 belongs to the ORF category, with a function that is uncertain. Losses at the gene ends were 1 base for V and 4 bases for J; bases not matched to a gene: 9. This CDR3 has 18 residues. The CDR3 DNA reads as TGCGCCAGCAGTCAATATACTAGCGGGAGCTTGGGATACAATGAGCAGTTCTTC. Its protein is CASSQYTSGSLGYNEQFF.

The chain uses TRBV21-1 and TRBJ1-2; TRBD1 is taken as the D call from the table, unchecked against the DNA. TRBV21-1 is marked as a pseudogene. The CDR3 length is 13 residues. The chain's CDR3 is CASSNRTADGYTF. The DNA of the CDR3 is TGTGCCAGCAGCAACAGGACAGCTGATGGCTACACCTTC.

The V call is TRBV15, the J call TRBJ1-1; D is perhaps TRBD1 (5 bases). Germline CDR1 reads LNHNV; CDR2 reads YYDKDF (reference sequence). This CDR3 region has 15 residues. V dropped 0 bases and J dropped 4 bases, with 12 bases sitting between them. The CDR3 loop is CATSREVQGRTEAFF. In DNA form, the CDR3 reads TGTGCCACCAGCAGAGAGGTTCAGGGTCGCACTGAAGCTTTCTTT.

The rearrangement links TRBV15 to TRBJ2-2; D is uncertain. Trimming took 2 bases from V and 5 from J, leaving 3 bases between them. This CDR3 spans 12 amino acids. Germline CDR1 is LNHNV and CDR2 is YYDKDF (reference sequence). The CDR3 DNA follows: TGTGCCACCAGCAGACAGACCGGGGAGCTGTTTTTT. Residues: CATSRQTGELFF.

CDR3 amino acids: CSASRSGLLNYGYTF. DNA of the CDR3: TGCAGTGCTAGTAGGTCCGGACTGCTTAACTATGGCTACACCTTC. This rearrangement joins TRBV20-1 to TRBJ1-2; D is ambiguous. CDR3 size: 15 residues. Per the germline V gene, CDR1 is DFQATT and CDR2 is SNEGSKA (reference sequence). Trimming took 3 bases from V and 1 from J, leaving 15 bases between them.

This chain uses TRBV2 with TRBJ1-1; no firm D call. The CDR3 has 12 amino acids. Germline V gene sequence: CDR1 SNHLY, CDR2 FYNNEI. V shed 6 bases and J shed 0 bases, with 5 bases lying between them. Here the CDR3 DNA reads TGTGCCAGCAGCCTCATGAACACTGAAGCTTTCTTT. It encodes CASSLMNTEAFF.

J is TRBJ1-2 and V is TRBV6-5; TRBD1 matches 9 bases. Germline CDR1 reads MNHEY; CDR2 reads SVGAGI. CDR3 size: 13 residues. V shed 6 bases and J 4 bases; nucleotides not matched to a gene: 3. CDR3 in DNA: TGTGCCAGCAGAACAGGGGGCAGCTATGGCTACACCTTC. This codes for CASRTGGSYGYTF.

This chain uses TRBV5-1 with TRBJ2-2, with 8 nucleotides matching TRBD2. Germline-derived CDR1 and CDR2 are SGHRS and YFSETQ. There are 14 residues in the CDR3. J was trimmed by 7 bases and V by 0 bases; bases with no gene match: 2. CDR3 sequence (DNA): TGCGCCAGCAGCTTGGGGACTAGCTACGGGGAGCTGTTTTTT. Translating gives CASSLGTSYGELFF.

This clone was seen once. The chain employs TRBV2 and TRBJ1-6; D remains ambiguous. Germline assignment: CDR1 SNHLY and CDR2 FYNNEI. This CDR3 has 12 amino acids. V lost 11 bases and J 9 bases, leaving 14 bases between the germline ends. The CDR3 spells CAPGIYPSPLHF. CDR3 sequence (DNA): TGTGCCCCAGGAATCTACCCTTCACCCCTCCACTTT.

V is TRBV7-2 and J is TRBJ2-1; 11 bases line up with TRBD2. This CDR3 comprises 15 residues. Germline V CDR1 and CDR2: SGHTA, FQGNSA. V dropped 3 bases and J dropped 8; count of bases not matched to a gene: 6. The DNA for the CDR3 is TGTGCCAGCAGCTTGTTAGCGGGAGGGCCTCATGAGCAGTTCTTC. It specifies CASSLLAGGPHEQFF.

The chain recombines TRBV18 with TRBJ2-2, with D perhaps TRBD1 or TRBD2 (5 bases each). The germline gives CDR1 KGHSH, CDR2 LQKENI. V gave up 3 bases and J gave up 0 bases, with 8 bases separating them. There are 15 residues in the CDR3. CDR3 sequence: CASSPGRTNTGELFF. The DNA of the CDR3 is TGTGCCAGCTCACCGGGACGGACGAACACCGGGGAGCTGTTTTTT.

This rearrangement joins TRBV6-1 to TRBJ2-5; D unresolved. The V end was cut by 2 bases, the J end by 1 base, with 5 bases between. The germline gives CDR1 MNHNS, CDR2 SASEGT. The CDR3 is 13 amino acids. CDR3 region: CASSENSQETQYF. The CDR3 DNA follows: TGTGCCAGCAGTGAAAACAGCCAAGAGACCCAGTACTTC.

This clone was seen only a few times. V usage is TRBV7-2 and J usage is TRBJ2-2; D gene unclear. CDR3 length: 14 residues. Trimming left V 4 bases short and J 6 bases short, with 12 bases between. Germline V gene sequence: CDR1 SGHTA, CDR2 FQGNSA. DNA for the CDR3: TGTGCCAGCAGCTCCGGGTCACGCGCCGGGGAGCTGTTTTTT. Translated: CASSSGSRAGELFF.

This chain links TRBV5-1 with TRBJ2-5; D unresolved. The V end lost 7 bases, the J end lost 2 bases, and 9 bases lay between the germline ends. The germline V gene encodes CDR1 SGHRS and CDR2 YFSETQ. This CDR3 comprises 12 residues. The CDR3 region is CASRRGQETQYF. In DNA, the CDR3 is TGCGCCAGCCGTCGTGGGCAAGAGACCCAGTACTTC.

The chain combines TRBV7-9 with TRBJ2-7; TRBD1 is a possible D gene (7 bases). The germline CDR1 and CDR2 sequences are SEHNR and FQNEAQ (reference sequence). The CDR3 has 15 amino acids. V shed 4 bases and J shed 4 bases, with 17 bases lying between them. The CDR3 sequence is CASSSLEGAKYEQYF. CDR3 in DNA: TGTGCCAGCAGCTCCTTGGAGGGGGCTAAGTACGAGCAGTACTTC.

This CDR3 is CASSPEGAKGEQYF. The CDR3, as DNA: TGTGCCAGCAGCCCCGAGGGGGCAAAGGGCGAGCAGTACTTC. V and J are TRBV9 and TRBJ2-7; 7 bases agree with TRBD1. With 4 bases clipped from V and 6 bases from J, the junction kept 10 bases outside the gene matches. Germline CDR1 SGDLS, CDR2 YYNGEE. The CDR3 has 14 residues.

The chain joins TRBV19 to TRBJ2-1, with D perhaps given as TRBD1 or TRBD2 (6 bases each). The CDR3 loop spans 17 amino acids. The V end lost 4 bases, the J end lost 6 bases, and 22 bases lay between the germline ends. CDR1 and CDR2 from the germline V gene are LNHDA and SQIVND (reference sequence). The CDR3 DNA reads TGTGCCAGTAGTACGAACGGACGCCCGGGGGCCTCCAATGAGCAGTTCTTC. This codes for CASSTNGRPGASNEQFF.